This T cell receptor (beta chain) originates from a study of shared clonotypes between healthy human individuals. The overall study: With ages of 18 to 49, the donors were a couple of women and three men. Three plates each covered CD4 naive and memory; CD8 naive two, CD8 memory one.

This CDR3 has 15 residues. Germline assignment: CDR1 SGHRS and CDR2 YFSETQ. The ends lost 4 bases at V and 7 bases at J; junction bases unmatched: 10. Generated by immunoSEQ multiplex PCR, the TCRdb table keeps only in-frame clones and is missing some. The data contain millions of clones, about 92% of them singletons. Input material: naive CD4+ T cells sorted from blood. Described subset: CD45RA+ positively selected. This receptor was obtained from a young man in good health. The chain combines TRBV5-1 with TRBJ1-4; 7 bases map to TRBD1. CDR3 in amino acids: CASSIPGTAFEKLFF. Here the CDR3 DNA reads TGCGCCAGCAGCATCCCCGGGACAGCTTTTGAAAAACTGTTTTTT. The full variable domain, rest sourced from reference TRBV5-1 and TRBJ1-4, is KAGVTQTPRYLIKTRGQQVTLSCSPISGHRSVSWYQQTPGQGLQFLFEYFSETQRNKGNFPGRFSGRQFSNSRSEMNVSTLELGDSALYLCASSIPGTAFEKLFFGSGTQLSVL.